These 28 T cell receptor beta chains originate from one sample sequenced in a study of control samples from healthy donors and cancer patients. Clones were sequenced by immunoSEQ multiplex PCR, and TCRdb holds only the in-frame ones, with some missing. The sample lists around 95,000 clones, about 82% occurring once. Sequencing input: blood. All receptors derive from a man aged 25 to 40 in good health.

The chain recombines TRBV5-4 with TRBJ1-1; D uncertain. Trimming took off 4 bases at V and 3 bases at J, with 19 bases between the two ends. The CDR3 sequence is 16 residues long. Germline V CDR1 and CDR2: SGHNT, YYREEE (reference sequence). For the CDR3, the DNA is TGTGCCAGCAGCCGTTCTCGGGCGTTTCGAGACACTGAAGCTTTCTTT. It is translated as CASSRSRAFRDTEAFF.

This clone was counted once. The sample has other DNA sequences that encode this CDR3 too. The J gene is TRBJ1-6, the V gene TRBV6-6; weak D call: TRBD1 (6 bases). This CDR3 is built from 14 residues. The germline gives CDR1 MNHNY, CDR2 SVGAGI (reference sequence). The V end was cut by 6 bases, the J end by 1 base, with 7 bases between. CDR3 sequence: CASSQGSYNSPLHF. The DNA for the CDR3 is TGTGCCAGCAGCCAGGGGTCCTATAATTCACCCCTCCACTTT.

This clone was observed once. The chain uses TRBV6-5 and TRBJ2-1, with TRBD1 as a possible D gene (5 bases). Trimming stripped 2 bases from V and 8 bases from J, with 13 bases between. Germline V gene data show CDR1 as MNHEY and CDR2 as SVGAGI. The CDR3 length is 14 residues. CDR3 loop: CASSYNGARDEQFF. The DNA of the CDR3 is TGTGCCAGCAGTTACAATGGGGCTAGGGATGAGCAGTTCTTC.

This clone appeared a single time. V is TRBV5-1 and J is TRBJ2-1, with a weak D call TRBD1 (5 bases). V shed 4 bases and J shed 7 bases, with 12 bases lying between them. There are 13 residues in the CDR3. Germline CDR1 SGHRS, CDR2 YFSETQ. The CDR3 nucleotides are TGCGCCAGCAGCCAGGGCCCCAGGAATGAGCAGTTCTTC. Amino acid sequence: CASSQGPRNEQFF.

This rearrangement joins TRBV29-1 to TRBJ1-6, with unresolved D. Trimming took off 3 bases at V and 2 bases at J, with 8 bases between the two ends. CDR1 SQVTM and CDR2 ANQGSEA come from the germline V gene. This CDR3 comprises 14 residues. The CDR3 loop is CSVEGNPYNSPLHF. CDR3 DNA sequence: TGCAGCGTTGAGGGCAACCCCTATAATTCACCCCTCCACTTT.

This clone was observed a single time. The J gene is TRBJ2-5, the V gene TRBV7-8, with 16 bases lining up with TRBD2. J gave up 5 bases and V 0 bases, and 6 bases lay outside the gene matches. The V gene's germline CDR1 is SGHVS and CDR2 FQNEAQ. The CDR3 sequence is 18 residues long. The CDR3 loop reads CASSLAGLAGGLTETQYF. CDR3 nucleotides: TGTGCCAGCAGCTTAGCGGGACTAGCGGGGGGGCTCACGGAGACCCAGTACTTC.

About this clone itself: An end of the junction differs from the germline gene, which may be a read error. The chain recombines TRBV5-1 with TRBJ2-1; D gene ambiguous. CDR1 is SGHRS and CDR2 is YFSETQ in the germline V gene. This CDR3 contains 13 residues. The CDR3 DNA sequence: TGCGCCAGCAGCTTGGGTGAATCCAATGGGCAGTTCTTC. Its translation is CASSLGESNGQFF.

The CDR3 loop is CAWSVGALDTQYF. The CDR3 region has the DNA TGTGCCTGGAGTGTAGGGGCCTTGGATACGCAGTATTTT. V and J are TRBV30 and TRBJ2-3, with a tentative D call TRBD1 (5 bases). With 0 bases removed from V and 6 bases from J, the gap between germline ends came to 10 bases. Germline assignment: CDR1 GTSNPN and CDR2 SVGIG (reference sequence). This CDR3 contains 13 residues.

The rearrangement joins TRBV18 to TRBJ1-5; D is uncertain. This CDR3 has 14 residues. Germline-derived CDR1 and CDR2 are KGHSH and LQKENI. The germline V and J ends were trimmed by 3 bases and 6 bases, with 12 bases remaining between them. The CDR3 DNA reads TGTGCCAGCTCACCGTCTGGTGGGAGTCAGCCCCAGCATTTT. Encoded protein: CASSPSGGSQPQHF.

Only one count was recorded for this clone. V is TRBV12-3 or TRBV12-4 and J is TRBJ1-2; unclear D gene. CDR3 length equals 12 residues. V was pared by 5 bases and J by 1 base, with 5 bases between. CDR3 sequence: CASSPINYGYTF. The DNA for the CDR3 is TGTGCCAGCAGTCCGATTAACTATGGCTACACCTTC.

This clone was recorded only once. The DNA of the CDR3 is TGTGCCAGCAGCCCAGAACATACTCGGGAGCCCCAGCATTTT. Residues: CASSPEHTREPQHF. The chain recombines TRBV3-1 (or the pseudogene TRBV3-2) with TRBJ1-5; no firm D call. Trimming cost V 4 bases and J 8 bases, with 15 bases left between them. This CDR3 comprises 14 residues. Germline CDR1 reads LGHDT; CDR2 reads YNNKEL (reference sequence).

V and J are TRBV6-4 and TRBJ1-5, with a possible D match to TRBD1 (6 bases). Germline V gene lookup returns CDR1 MRHNA and CDR2 SNTAGT. The CDR3 totals 14 residues. Trimming removed 11 bases from V and 3 bases from J, with 17 bases in between. The CDR3 protein is CAPGVGALNQPQHF. The CDR3 bases are TGTGCCCCAGGGGTAGGGGCTCTCAATCAGCCCCAGCATTTT.

This clone was detected once. J is TRBJ1-5 and V is TRBV3-1 (or the pseudogene TRBV3-2); D gene unclear. The ends were cut back, 1 base at V and 4 bases at J, with 17 bases in the middle. There are 17 residues in the CDR3. Germline lookup yields CDR1 LGHDT and CDR2 YNNKEL (reference sequence). This CDR3 reads CASSQGGGFRANQPQHF. CDR3 DNA: TGTGCCAGCAGCCAAGGGGGAGGGTTTAGGGCGAATCAGCCCCAGCATTTT.

This chain joins TRBV10-1 and TRBJ2-1; tentatively, D is TRBD2 (7 bases). V lost 3 bases and J lost 9, with 9 bases in between. The CDR3 is made up of 12 amino acids. CDR1 and CDR2 (germline): WNHNN, SYGVQD (reference sequence). CDR3 residues: CASSDGGLEQFF. The CDR3 region has the DNA TGCGCCAGCAGTGACGGGGGGCTTGAGCAGTTCTTC.

Concerning this clone itself: Other DNA sequences in the sample encode the same CDR3. The chain combines TRBV6-5 with TRBJ1-1; 8 bases are shared with TRBD1. This CDR3 spans 14 amino acids. J lost 5 bases, V lost 2 bases, and 4 bases had no gene match. Germline V gives CDR1 MNHEY, CDR2 SVGAGI. The CDR3 sequence: CASSYGQGRTEAFF. The CDR3, as DNA: TGTGCCAGCAGTTACGGACAGGGTCGAACTGAAGCTTTCTTT.

The rearrangement links TRBV2 to TRBJ1-1; D not certain. Germline lookup yields CDR1 SNHLY and CDR2 FYNNEI. V dropped 8 bases and J dropped 3 bases, with 13 bases sitting between them. CDR3 size: 13 residues. The CDR3 nucleotides are TGTGCCAGCGCCATAAACCGGGACACTGAAGCTTTCTTT. This gives the protein CASAINRDTEAFF.

This clone was found a few times. The V call is TRBV9, the J call TRBJ2-1, with D unresolved. The length of the CDR3 is 15 residues. Germline CDR1 SGDLS, CDR2 YYNGEE. V dropped 4 bases and J dropped 4 bases, with 15 bases sitting between them. CDR3 nucleotide sequence: TGTGCCAGCAGCTCCCGGTCCCCTGGATACAATGAGCAGTTCTTC. As protein: CASSSRSPGYNEQFF.

The genes are TRBV11-3 and TRBJ2-3; possible D gene TRBD2, 5 bases. Per the germline V gene, CDR1 is SGHNT and CDR2 is YENEEA. The V end lost 5 bases, the J end lost 7 bases, and 13 bases lay between the germline ends. The length of the CDR3 is 13 residues. For the CDR3, the DNA is TGTGCCAGCAGCCGAGGCGAGGACTATACGCAGTATTTT. Translated, it gives CASSRGEDYTQYF.

The chain couples TRBV10-3 to TRBJ2-7; possibly TRBD2 for D (5 bases). CDR1 and CDR2 from the germline V gene are ENHRY and SYGVKD. V was clipped by 6 bases and J by 3 bases, with 12 bases between them. This CDR3 has 13 amino acids. CDR3 sequence: CAISEDFFYEQYF. CDR3 DNA sequence: TGTGCCATCAGCGAGGACTTTTTCTACGAGCAGTACTTC.

In its sample, this clone was seen once. V is TRBV25-1 and J is TRBJ2-7; possibly TRBD1 or TRBD2 for D (5 bases each). The CDR3 loop spans 11 amino acids. Trimming removed 8 bases from V and 4 bases from J, with 9 bases in between. CDR1 MGHDK and CDR2 SYGVNS come from the germline V gene. The chain's CDR3 is CASGTAYEQYF. CDR3 coding DNA: TGTGCCAGCGGGACGGCATACGAGCAGTACTTC.

The V and J genes are TRBV5-1 and TRBJ2-1; tentative D call: TRBD1 (5 bases). This CDR3 has 17 amino acids. Germline lookup yields CDR1 SGHRS and CDR2 YFSETQ. The V gene lost 4 bases and the J gene lost 0 bases, with 17 bases spanning the gap. This chain's CDR3 is CASSMTRGLGSYNEQFF. CDR3 nucleotide sequence: TGCGCCAGCAGCATGACAAGGGGTTTGGGCTCCTACAATGAGCAGTTCTTC.

The chain has TRBV6-5 and TRBJ2-6, with D perhaps TRBD1 (5 bases). Germline V gene lookup returns CDR1 MNHEY and CDR2 SVGAGI. V lost 6 bases and J 9 bases, leaving 15 bases between the germline ends. This CDR3 has 14 residues. The CDR3 DNA sequence: TGTGCCAGCAGCCAAGGTCGACAGCGCAACGTCCTGACTTTC. Translating gives CASSQGRQRNVLTF.

The chain has TRBV10-1 and TRBJ2-3; the D call may be TRBD1 or TRBD2 (6 bases each). The germline V gene encodes CDR1 WNHNN and CDR2 SYGVQD (reference sequence). This CDR3 is built from 16 residues. V lost 4 bases, J lost 3 bases, and 17 bases lay in between. The CDR3 spells CASSGVSGARTDTQYF. CDR3 DNA: TGCGCCAGCAGTGGTGTCTCGGGGGCAAGGACAGATACGCAGTATTTT.

The chain employs TRBV5-4 and TRBJ1-6; no reliable D call. There are 16 residues in the CDR3. Between the trimmed V and J ends, which lost 0 bases and 0 bases, there was a span of 7 bases. CDR1 and CDR2 (germline): SGHNT, YYREEE (reference sequence). The CDR3 is CASSLGASSYNSPLHF. DNA for the CDR3: TGTGCCAGCAGCTTGGGGGCTAGCTCCTATAATTCACCCCTCCACTTT.

The V call is TRBV3-1 (or the pseudogene TRBV3-2), the J call TRBJ1-6; perhaps TRBD1 as D (5 bases). Germline V gene data show CDR1 as LGHDT and CDR2 as YNNKEL (reference sequence). The CDR3 is 14 amino acids. The V and J ends lost 7 bases and 9 bases respectively, with 16 bases between them. The CDR3 DNA reads TGTGCCAGCACCAACATGGTAGGGACTTCACCCCTCCACTTT. This gives the protein CASTNMVGTSPLHF.

V and J are TRBV18 and TRBJ1-1; D may be TRBD1 (6 bases). V was clipped by 5 bases and J by 11 bases, with 18 bases between them. The germline V gene encodes CDR1 KGHSH and CDR2 LQKENI. This CDR3 contains 13 residues. CDR3 region: CASSVRGTTFAFF. The CDR3 DNA sequence: TGTGCCAGCTCAGTCCGGGGGACAACATTTGCTTTCTTT.

This sequence joins TRBV12-3 or TRBV12-4 and TRBJ1-1; unclear D gene. Deletions cut 7 bases from V and 8 bases from J, with 17 bases between. This CDR3 has 13 residues. The chain's CDR3 is CASNSLRAGEAFF. DNA for the CDR3: TGTGCCAGCAACTCGTTAAGGGCGGGCGAAGCTTTCTTT.

The chain recombines TRBV14 with TRBJ1-5, with D uncertain. This CDR3 comprises 13 residues. Looked up from germline, CDR1 is SGHDN and CDR2 is FVKESK. Trimming stripped 5 bases from V and 0 bases from J, with 5 bases between. CDR3 sequence: CASSANSNQPQHF. CDR3 DNA sequence: TGTGCCAGCAGCGCCAATAGCAATCAGCCCCAGCATTTT.